The clone carrying this TCR beta chain occurred a few times. There are 17 residues in the CDR3. CDR1 LGHNA and CDR2 YSLEER come from the germline V gene. Trimming removed 4 bases from V and 5 bases from J; junction bases left unmatched: 12. TCRdb re-derived calls from the 5' RACE reads in MiXCR, one entry per CDR3 protein. Of fewer than 250,000 distinct CDR3 sequences in the sample, 27% were seen once. This entry comes from a study of T-cell memory formation after mild COVID-19. The sequence came from an adult woman who had mild COVID-19 (a few samples of this study predate the infection). Cell type and time point are not known. Sequencing was performed on PBMCs or a T cell subset sorted from them (not recorded which). The chain links TRBV4-3 to TRBJ2-1; 9 bases align to TRBD2. CDR3 amino acids: CASSPYLAGLMDNEQFF. The CDR3 DNA follows: TGCGCCAGCAGCCCCTATCTAGCGGGGCTTATGGACAATGAGCAGTTCTTC.